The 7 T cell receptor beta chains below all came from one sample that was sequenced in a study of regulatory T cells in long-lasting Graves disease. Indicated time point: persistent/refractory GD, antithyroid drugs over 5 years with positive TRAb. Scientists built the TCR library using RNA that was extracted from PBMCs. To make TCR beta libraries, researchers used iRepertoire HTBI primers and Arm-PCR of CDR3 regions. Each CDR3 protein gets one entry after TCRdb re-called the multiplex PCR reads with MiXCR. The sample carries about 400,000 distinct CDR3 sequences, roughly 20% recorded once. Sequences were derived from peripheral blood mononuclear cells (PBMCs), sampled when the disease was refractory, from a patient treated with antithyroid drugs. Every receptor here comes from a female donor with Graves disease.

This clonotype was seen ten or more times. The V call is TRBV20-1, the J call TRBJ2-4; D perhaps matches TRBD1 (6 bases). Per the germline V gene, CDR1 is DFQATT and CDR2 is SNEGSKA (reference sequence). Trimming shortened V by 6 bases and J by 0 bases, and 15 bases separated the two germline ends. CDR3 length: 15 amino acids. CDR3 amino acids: CSATETGLAKNIQYF. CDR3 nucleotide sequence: TGCAGTGCCACCGAGACAGGACTAGCCAAAAACATTCAGTACTTC.

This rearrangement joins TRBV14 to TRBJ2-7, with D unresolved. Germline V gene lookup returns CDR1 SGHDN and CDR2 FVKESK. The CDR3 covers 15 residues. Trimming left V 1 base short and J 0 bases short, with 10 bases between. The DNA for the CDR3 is TGTGCCAGCAGCCAAGTGGGCGGCAGCTCCTACGAGCAGTACTTC. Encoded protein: CASSQVGGSSYEQYF.

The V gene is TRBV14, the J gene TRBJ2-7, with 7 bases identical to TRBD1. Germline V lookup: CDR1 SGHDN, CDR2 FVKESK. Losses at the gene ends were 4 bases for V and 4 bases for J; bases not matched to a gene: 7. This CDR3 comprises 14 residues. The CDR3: CASSRTLQGYEQYF. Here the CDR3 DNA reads TGTGCCAGCAGCCGAACCTTACAGGGGTACGAGCAGTACTTC.

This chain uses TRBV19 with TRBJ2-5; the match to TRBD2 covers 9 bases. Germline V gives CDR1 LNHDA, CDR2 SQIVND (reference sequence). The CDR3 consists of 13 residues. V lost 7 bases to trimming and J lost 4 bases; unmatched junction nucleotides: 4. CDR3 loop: CASIGREGETQYF. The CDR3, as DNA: TGTGCCAGTATAGGGCGGGAGGGAGAGACCCAGTACTTC.

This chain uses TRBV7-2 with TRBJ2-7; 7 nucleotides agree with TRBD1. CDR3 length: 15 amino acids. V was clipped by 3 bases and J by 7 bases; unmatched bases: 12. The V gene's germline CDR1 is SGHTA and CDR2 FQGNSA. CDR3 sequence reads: CASSLSQGPGWEQYF. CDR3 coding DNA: TGTGCCAGCAGCTTGTCACAGGGGCCGGGATGGGAGCAGTACTTC.

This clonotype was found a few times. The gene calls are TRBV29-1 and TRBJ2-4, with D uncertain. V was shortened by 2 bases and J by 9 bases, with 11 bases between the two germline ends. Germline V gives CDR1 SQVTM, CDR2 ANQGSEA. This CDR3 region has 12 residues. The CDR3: CSVESVGGIQYF. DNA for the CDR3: TGCAGCGTTGAAAGCGTTGGTGGCATTCAGTACTTC.

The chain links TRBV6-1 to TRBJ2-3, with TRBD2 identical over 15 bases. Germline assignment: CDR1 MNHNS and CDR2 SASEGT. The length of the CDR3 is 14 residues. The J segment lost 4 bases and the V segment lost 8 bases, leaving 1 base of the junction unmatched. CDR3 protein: CASWTSGRADTQYF. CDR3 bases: TGTGCCAGCTGGACTAGCGGGAGGGCAGATACGCAGTATTTT.